The rows below give T cell receptor beta chains drawn from one sample of a study of tumor and adjacent non-tumor tissue in lung cancer. MiXCR, run by TCRdb on the multiplex PCR reads, gives a single entry per CDR3 protein. This sample has 200,000 to 250,000 distinct CDR3 sequences, with approximately 74% found just once. Sequences were obtained from lung tumor tissue. The receptors stem from a man aged 60 to 69 with non-small cell lung cancer. The CDR3 runs from the conserved cysteine through the conserved F or W. The D gene is left open where the match is weak. For some rows the clone size is stated as once, few or many, or as a class when expanded; others skip it.

-,-,TRBV4-3,TRBJ2-3,16,TGCGCCAGCAGCCAGGATAGAGCGGGCGCCACATATACGCAGTATTTT,CASSQDRAGATYTQYF
-,TRBD2,TRBV12-3/TRBV12-4,TRBJ2-1,15,TGTGCCAGCAGGAGGACTAGAGGCTCCTACAATGAGCAGTTCTTC,CASRRTRGSYNEQFF
-,-,TRBV11-2,TRBJ1-2,12,TGTGCCAGCGGCCGGATAGGGGATGGTTACACCTTC,CASGRIGDGYTF
-,-,TRBV11-3,TRBJ2-1,15,TGTGCCAGCAGTTTAAGGACAATAAGCCCCAATGAGCAGCTCTTC,CASSLRTISPNEQLF
-,-,TRBV5-4,TRBJ1-5,16,TGTGCCAGCAGCGGGGGACTAGCGGGAGGAGAAGATACGCAGCATTTT,CASSGGLAGGEDTQHF
-,-,TRBV11-1,TRBJ1-2,13,TGTGCCAACAGCTTAAGGGACGGGTATGGCTACACCTTC,CANSLRDGYGYTF
few,-,TRBV20-1,TRBJ1-2,14,TGCAGTACTAGTGTTTCAGGGGCAATCTATGGCTACACCTTC,CSTSVSGAIYGYTF
-,-,TRBV4-2,TRBJ2-1,18,TGTGCCAGCAGCCAAGAGTATCGGGTGGCGGGAAGAAACAATGCGCAGTTCTTC,CASSQEYRVAGRNNAQFF
-,TRBD1,TRBV11-2,TRBJ1-2,17,TGTGCCAGCGGCCTCCCACCGGGACAGGGGGCTAACTATGGCTACACCTTC,CASGLPPGQGANYGYTF
many,-,TRBV5-6,TRBJ1-4,13,TGTGCCAGCTCGAAGCAGGGGAATGAAAAACTGTTTTTT,CASSKQGNEKLFF
few,-,TRBV10-2,TRBJ2-5,14,TGCGCCAGCAGGGTAGGGGGGCAAGGAGAGACCCAGTACTTC,CASRVGGQGETQYF
many,-,TRBV6-6,TRBJ1-5,14,TGTGCCAGCAGTCCCCCGAATTCGTACCAGCCCCAGCATTTT,CASSPPNSYQPQHF
-,-,TRBV20-1,TRBJ2-6,16,TGCAGTGCTAGAGACCACGGGGGCTCTGGGGCCAACGTCCTGACTTTC,CSARDHGGSGANVLTF
-,-,TRBV6-1,TRBJ1-1,13,TGTGTCAGCAGGTGGGACCGTAACACTGAAGCTTTCTTT,CVSRWDRNTEAFF
once,-,TRBV12-3/TRBV12-4,TRBJ2-1,14,TGTGCCAGCAGGGGGGTGGGCTGGCACAATGAGCAGTTCTTC,CASRGVGWHNEQFF
-,-,TRBV12-3/TRBV12-4,TRBJ2-3,14,TGTGCCAGTATTCCTAGCAGGAGACCAGATACGCAGAATTTT,CASIPSRRPDTQNF
many,-,TRBV10-2,TRBJ2-7,14,TGCGCCAGCAGTGAGCCCCTCCCTAGTCCCGAGCAGTACTTC,CASSEPLPSPEQYF
-,-,TRBV4-1,TRBJ2-1,13,TGCGCCAGCAGCCAAGAGGCGAGCGATGAGCAGTTCTTC,CASSQEASDEQFF
-,TRBD2,TRBV6-1,TRBJ2-7,15,TGTGCCAGCTGTGAACTAGCGGGAACAAACAATGAGCAGTACTTC,CASCELAGTNNEQYF
-,-,TRBV6-5,TRBJ2-5,13,TGTGCCAGCAGGTTGGGGGGCCAAGAGACCCAATACTTC,CASRLGGQETQYF
-,TRBD1,TRBV5-1,TRBJ2-6,18,TGTGCCAGCAGCTTAGCTCCGGGACAGAGCTCTGGGGCCAACGTCCTGACTTTC,CASSLAPGQSSGANVLTF
-,-,TRBV4-3,TRBJ2-3,16,TGCGCCAGCGGTCAAAATAGAGCGGGCACCACAGATACGCAGTTTTTT,CASGQNRAGTTDTQFF
once,-,TRBV6-1,TRBJ2-7,12,TGTGCCAGCTGTGCGGAATTATACGAGCAGTACTTC,CASCAELYEQYF
-,-,TRBV4-1,TRBJ2-7,13,TGCGCTAGCAGTCGATGGGAGGCCTACGAGCAGTACTTC,CASSRWEAYEQYF
-,TRBD2,TRBV11-2,TRBJ2-3,14,TGTGCCAGCCTTTTCCTAGCGGTGGCAGATACGCAGTATTTT,CASLFLAVADTQYF
once,-,TRBV20-1,TRBJ2-7,13,TGCAGTGCTTCGACAGGTACATCCTACGAGCAGTACTTC,CSASTGTSYEQYF
-,TRBD1,TRBV12-3/TRBV12-4,TRBJ2-1,15,TGTGCCAGCACTGTGGGGCCAGGGGGTAGGGATGAGCAGTTCTTC,CASTVGPGGRDEQFF
few,TRBD2,TRBV6-2/TRBV6-3,TRBJ2-1,16,TGTGCCAGCAGTCCAGGTAGCGGGAGAGGGCCAGATGAGCAGTTCTTC,CASSPGSGRGPDEQFF
few,TRBD1,TRBV29-1,TRBJ2-5,15,TGCAGCGTTGATCGACAGGGGTCCCAACAAGAGATCCAGTACTTC,CSVDRQGSQQEIQYF
-,-,TRBV12-5,TRBJ1-3,16,TGTGTTAGTGGTCTCTACACAGGGAACTCTGGAAACACCATATATTTT,CVSGLYTGNSGNTIYF
-,-,TRBV6-5,TRBJ1-2,15,TGTGCCAGCAGTTACTCGCCGAGGCACGGCTATGGCTACACCTTC,CASSYSPRHGYGYTF
-,-,TRBV5-1,TRBJ2-1,15,TGCGCCAGCAGCCCCAGGGAGAGCTCCTACAATGAGCTGTTCTTC,CASSPRESSYNELFF
-,-,TRBV20-1,TRBJ1-6,16,TGCAGTGCTAGATCCGACCTGGACAGCTATAATTCACCACTCCACTTT,CSARSDLDSYNSPLHF
-,-,TRBV11-2,TRBJ2-7,14,TGTGCCGGCAGCAGTGAGAGGGGGGGAGGCGAGCAGTACTTC,CAGSSERGGGEQYF
-,-,TRBV4-1,TRBJ1-2,14,TGCGCCAGGAGCCAAATTTCGGAGAACGATGGCTACACCTTC,CARSQISENDGYTF
-,-,TRBV6-2/TRBV6-3,TRBJ2-1,19,TGTGCCAGCAGTTACCCTACGGGGATGGTAGCGCGAAGAGAGCATGAGCAGTTCTTC,CASSYPTGMVARREHEQFF
many,TRBD2,TRBV20-1,TRBJ2-7,14,TGCAGTGCTAGCTCCCCCATCGGGAGGTATGAGCAGTACTTC,CSASSPIGRYEQYF
-,-,TRBV4-2,TRBJ1-5,17,TGTGCCAGCAGCCAAGATCCCGAGATAGGGCGTCATCAGCCCCATCATTTT,CASSQDPEIGRHQPHHF
-,TRBD2,TRBV11-3,TRBJ2-7,15,TGTGCCAGCAGCTTAGTAGCGGGAGTCTCCGATAAGCAGTACTTC,CASSLVAGVSDKQYF
-,TRBD1,TRBV29-1,TRBJ2-2,14,TGCAGCGTCCAGGGACAGGGGGACACCGGGGAGCTGTCTTTT,CSVQGQGDTGELSF
-,TRBD2,TRBV9,TRBJ2-3,15,TGTGCCAGCGCCCCCGGGGGGGTGCTTACAGATACGCAGTATTTT,CASAPGGVLTDTQYF
-,-,TRBV4-1,TRBJ1-5,14,TGCGCCAGCAGCCAAGGCAGGGGCGATCTGTCCCAGCATTTT,CASSQGRGDLSQHF